What follows are 21 T cell receptor beta chains derived from one specimen sequenced in a study of T cells in Graves' hyperthyroidism and ophthalmopathy. Amplification of TCR beta CDR3 regions was performed using RNA transcripts as template. TCR CDR3 regions were first amplified by RT-PCR with HTBI primers. From the multiplex PCR reads, TCRdb called clonotypes with MiXCR, one entry per CDR3 protein. Found here are some 460,000 distinct CDR3 sequences, more than 15% of them singletons; the top ten hold approximately 14%. Material: blood. The receptors derive from a young woman with Graves' hyperthyroidism.

This clonotype has at least ten counts. The V call is TRBV2, the J call TRBJ1-4; TRBD1 matches at 7 bases. The germline CDR1 and CDR2 sequences are SNHLY and FYNNEI. The CDR3 loop spans 14 amino acids. V lost 6 bases to trimming and J lost 2 bases; unmatched junction nucleotides: 3. CDR3 sequence (DNA): TGTGCCAGCAGGCGGGGACAGACTAATGAAAAACTGTTTTTT. It codes for CASRRGQTNEKLFF.

The chain couples TRBV20-1 to TRBJ2-5, with 9 bases that match TRBD2. Germline V gene sequence: CDR1 DFQATT, CDR2 SNEGSKA (reference sequence). Unmatched junction bases numbered 11, after V lost 2 bases and J lost 4 bases. The CDR3 extends over 16 amino acids. The CDR3 sequence is CSARLLGSGGGETQYF. DNA of the CDR3: TGCAGTGCTAGACTTCTCGGTAGCGGGGGAGGAGAGACCCAGTACTTC.

The CDR3 loop is CASSYNLDRLGGSPLHF. Here the CDR3 DNA reads TGTGCCAGCAGTTACAACCTGGACAGGTTGGGGGGTTCACCCCTCCACTTT. The chain employs TRBV6-6 and TRBJ1-6; 7 bases match TRBD1. Trimming took 2 bases from V and 9 from J; bases not matched to a gene: 13. The CDR3 contains 17 residues. Per the germline V gene, CDR1 is MNHNY and CDR2 is SVGAGI (reference sequence).

The J gene is TRBJ1-2, the V gene TRBV5-4; D remains ambiguous. Germline V CDR1 and CDR2: SGHNT, YYREEE (reference sequence). The CDR3 is made up of 14 amino acids. The V gene lost 4 bases and the J gene lost 4 bases, with 14 bases spanning the gap. The CDR3 coding sequence is TGTGCCAGCAGCACCCAAGCGGGGATCTATGGCTACACCTTC. It specifies CASSTQAGIYGYTF.

This clonotype came up many times. The chain employs TRBV6-2 or TRBV6-3 and TRBJ1-5; D remains unclear. V was pared by 3 bases and J by 5 bases, with 11 bases between. CDR3 size: 14 residues. CDR1 is MNHEY and CDR2 is SVGEGT in the germline V gene. The CDR3: CASSYSGLDQPQHF. The CDR3, as DNA: TGTGCCAGCAGTTATAGTGGGCTTGATCAGCCCCAGCATTTT.

This clonotype was found a few times. The chain couples TRBV7-9 to TRBJ2-6; D not resolved. V lost 4 bases and J lost 2, with 15 bases in between. Looked up from germline, CDR1 is SEHNR and CDR2 is FQNEAQ (reference sequence). This CDR3 has 17 residues. The CDR3 loop is CASSSLALPPGANVLTF. The CDR3 DNA sequence: TGTGCCAGCAGCTCCCTGGCTTTACCCCCTGGGGCCAACGTCCTGACTTTC.

This clonotype was counted many times. V usage is TRBV20-1 and J usage is TRBJ1-5; D uncertain. The CDR3 has 15 residues. Germline lookup yields CDR1 DFQATT and CDR2 SNEGSKA (reference sequence). The V and J ends lost 3 bases and 2 bases respectively, with 14 bases between them. CDR3 sequence: CSARKQRAGNQPQHF. CDR3 nucleotides: TGCAGTGCTAGGAAGCAGAGGGCAGGCAATCAGCCCCAGCATTTT.

In this sample, this clonotype turned up once. V is TRBV19 and J is TRBJ2-1, with D possibly matching TRBD1 (5 bases). V lost 5 bases and J 5 bases, leaving 16 bases between the germline ends. The CDR3 covers 15 residues. Per the germline V gene, CDR1 is LNHDA and CDR2 is SQIVND (reference sequence). The CDR3 DNA follows: TGTGCCAGTAGTCCGACAGCCTACTGGAACAATGAGCAGTTCTTC. Its protein product is CASSPTAYWNNEQFF.

For this clonotype: Germline and junction disagree at one end, which may indicate a read error. The gene calls are TRBV2 and TRBJ1-2, with D maybe TRBD1 (5 bases). The germline V gene encodes CDR1 SNHLY and CDR2 FYNNEI. The CDR3 is made up of 11 amino acids. CDR3 loop: CAGRQTYGYTF. In DNA, the CDR3 is TGTGCCGGCAGACAGACCTATGGCTACACCTTC.

There are many counts of this clonotype. The J gene is TRBJ2-3, the V gene TRBV5-1, with 9 positions matching TRBD1. The germline gives CDR1 SGHRS, CDR2 YFSETQ. The J segment lost 5 bases and the V segment lost 0 bases, leaving 1 base of the junction unmatched. The CDR3 is 14 amino acids. This CDR3 reads CASSLGQGVDTQYF. Here the CDR3 DNA reads TGCGCCAGCAGCTTGGGACAGGGGGTAGATACGCAGTATTTT.

This clonotype was counted only a few times. V is TRBV18 and J is TRBJ2-5; maybe TRBD1 (6 bases). CDR1 and CDR2 from the germline V gene are KGHSH and LQKENI. This CDR3 has 15 amino acids. Trimming left V 5 bases short and J 5 bases short, with 18 bases between. CDR3: CASSSQQGVGETQYF. CDR3 sequence (DNA): TGTGCCAGCTCATCCCAACAGGGAGTTGGTGAGACCCAGTACTTC. Supplemented by reference TRBV18 and TRBJ2-5, the full variable domain reads NAGVMQNPRHLVRRRGQEARLRCSPMKGHSHVYWYRQLPEEGLKFMVYLQKENIIDESGMPKERFSAEFPKEGPSILRIQQVVRGDSAAYFCASSSQQGVGETQYFGPGTRLLVL.

The genes are TRBV24-1 and TRBJ2-2, with D perhaps matching TRBD1 (6 bases). Germline V lookup: CDR1 KGHDR, CDR2 SFDVKD. Trimming removed 7 bases from V and 7 bases from J, with 12 bases in between. The length of the CDR3 is 13 residues. CDR3 sequence: CATSRGSSGELFF. The DNA for the CDR3 is TGTGCCACCAGCAGGGGTAGTAGCGGGGAGCTGTTTTTT.

The chain combines TRBV29-1 with TRBJ2-5; a weak D match, TRBD1 (6 bases). This CDR3 spans 12 amino acids. Trimming cost V 3 bases and J 5 bases, with 10 bases left between them. In germline, CDR1 is SQVTM, CDR2 ANQGSEA. In nucleotides, the CDR3 is TGCAGCGTTGACAGGGGAGCGGAGACCCAGTACTTC. Protein: CSVDRGAETQYF.

This clonotype appeared many times. The chain recombines TRBV28 with TRBJ1-2, with 10 bases that match TRBD1. Germline CDR1 and CDR2: MDHEN and SYDVKM. The CDR3 has 17 amino acids. After removal of 5 bases from V and 4 bases from J, the junction contained 13 bases not matched to a gene. The CDR3 sequence: CASSTPGQGSLGYGYTF. CDR3 nucleotides: TGTGCCAGCAGTACACCGGGACAGGGGAGTTTAGGCTATGGCTACACCTTC.

This clonotype was recorded many times. V usage is TRBV27 and J usage is TRBJ1-5; D might be TRBD1 (6 bases). This CDR3 contains 13 residues. Germline lookup yields CDR1 MNHEY and CDR2 SMNVEV (reference sequence). V gave up 5 bases and J gave up 3 bases, with 8 bases separating them. The CDR3 DNA reads TGTGCCAGCAGTAACAGGGCCAATCAGCCCCAGCATTTT. It specifies CASSNRANQPQHF.

This clonotype has a count of ten or more. The rearrangement joins TRBV12-3 or TRBV12-4 to TRBJ1-1; weak D call: TRBD1 (6 bases). The ends were cut back, 2 bases at V and 1 base at J, with 11 bases in the middle. There are 15 residues in the CDR3. This CDR3 reads CASSLMEGGNTEAFF. CDR3 sequence (DNA): TGTGCCAGCAGTTTAATGGAGGGGGGGAACACTGAAGCTTTCTTT.

Many counts were recorded for this clonotype. The CDR3 spells CASWGNLELPDVSTDTQYF. In nucleotides, the CDR3 is TGTGCCAGTTGGGGAAACTTGGAACTGCCGGACGTGAGCACAGATACGCAGTATTTT. This chain joins TRBV2 and TRBJ2-3; D not certain. Between the trimmed V and J ends, which lost 9 bases and 0 bases, there was a span of 28 bases. The germline V gene encodes CDR1 SNHLY and CDR2 FYNNEI. The CDR3 runs to 19 residues.

The genes are TRBV28 and TRBJ2-4, with 7 positions matching TRBD2. Germline V gene lookup returns CDR1 MDHEN and CDR2 SYDVKM. The CDR3 covers 16 residues. V was pared by 4 bases and J by 3 bases, with 9 bases of the junction left unmatched. The CDR3 DNA is TGTGCCAGCAGTTCGTGGCGCGGGAGTGACAAAAACATTCAGTACTTC. This codes for CASSSWRGSDKNIQYF.

The chain couples TRBV19 to TRBJ1-6; 10 bases are shared with TRBD1. The CDR3 consists of 16 residues. With 5 bases clipped from V and 5 bases from J, the junction kept 6 bases outside the gene matches. Germline CDR1 LNHDA, CDR2 SQIVND (reference sequence). Written as DNA, the CDR3 is TGTGCCAGTAGTTCGACAGGGGGCGGCCATAATTCACCCCTCCACTTT. Residues: CASSSTGGGHNSPLHF.

This clonotype was recorded at least ten times. V is TRBV28 and J is TRBJ2-5, with a tentative D call TRBD2 (6 bases). CDR3 length: 13 residues. The V end was cut by 3 bases, the J end by 3 bases, with 8 bases between. Germline V gives CDR1 MDHEN, CDR2 SYDVKM. The CDR3 here is CASSFRLEETQYF. CDR3 nucleotides: TGTGCCAGCAGTTTTAGACTAGAAGAGACCCAGTACTTC.

This clonotype was counted only a few times. This chain links TRBV7-3 with TRBJ2-2, with 8 bases aligning to TRBD2. V shed 6 bases, J shed 11 bases, and the junction held 14 bases outside the gene matches. The CDR3 consists of 15 residues. From germline, CDR1 is SGHTA and CDR2 FQGTGA. In nucleotides, the CDR3 is TGTGCCAGCAGTCCCTCCGACGCGGGAGGCGAAGAGCTGTTTTTT. It is translated as CASSPSDAGGEELFF.